This T cell receptor beta chain appears in the sequencing data of a study of cytomegalovirus exposure and HLA in healthy donors. Findings of the study overall: The authors listed 150 to 200 TCR beta chains as cytomegalovirus-associated.

As regards this clone: Antigen unknown.

Germline CDR1 reads MGHDK; CDR2 reads SYGVNS. The CDR3 has 12 residues. V shed 8 bases and J shed 5 bases, with 12 bases lying between them. Libraries were prepared by immunoSEQ multiplex PCR; TCRdb keeps only in-frame clonotypes and omits some of them. The table includes 55,000 to 80,000 clones, 85% to 95% detected once. The V gene is TRBV25-1, the J gene TRBJ1-2; D is possibly TRBD1 (6 bases). Sequences were obtained from PBMCs. This TCR was recovered from a woman between 18 and 29 years old in good health and CMV-seropositive. The chain's CDR3 is CASADRMYGYTF. In nucleotides, the CDR3 is TGTGCCAGCGCTGACAGGATGTATGGCTACACCTTC.